Below are 13 T cell receptor beta chains sequenced from a single sample in a study of breast tumors, draining lymph nodes, adjacent tissues. MiXCR, run by TCRdb on the multiplex PCR reads, gives a single entry per CDR3 protein. The sample has some 250,000 distinct CDR3 sequences; around 34% are singletons. Breast cancer patients provided tissue from their axillary draining lymph nodes. The sample taken for sequencing was axillary lymph node tissue. These receptors came from a female donor with breast cancer. Some clones in this sample may be carry-over from other donors' samples.

This clonotype has ten or more counts. The rearrangement joins TRBV10-2 to TRBJ2-2, with TRBD1 identical over 12 bases. CDR3 length: 15 residues. Germline V gene sequence: CDR1 WSHSY, CDR2 SAAADI. V lost 8 bases and J lost 7; bases outside the gene matches: 8. CDR3 residues: CASSAGTGGVGELFF. The CDR3 region has the DNA TGCGCCAGCTCGGCCGGGACAGGGGGCGTCGGGGAGCTGTTTTTT.

This clonotype appeared once. The chain carries TRBV27 and TRBJ2-7, with 7 bases that match TRBD1. Per germline, CDR1 MNHEY and CDR2 SMNVEV (reference sequence). The CDR3 length is 16 residues. The ends lost 3 bases at V and 0 bases at J; junction bases unmatched: 8. The CDR3 region is CASSFSLGTASYEQYF. DNA for the CDR3: TGTGCCAGCAGTTTCTCCCTCGGGACAGCCTCCTACGAGCAGTACTTC.

This clonotype was counted many times. For the CDR3, the DNA is TGCAGTGCTAGAGATAAGACAGGGGGGATTAGTAGTTATGGCTACACCTTC. Translated, it gives CSARDKTGGISSYGYTF. This sequence joins TRBV20-1 and TRBJ1-2; 9 positions agree with TRBD1. CDR1 and CDR2 (germline): DFQATT, SNEGSKA (reference sequence). This CDR3 has 17 residues. Trimming cost V 0 bases and J 5 bases; bases outside gene matches: 13.

The gene calls are TRBV1 and TRBJ2-2. TRBV1 represents a pseudogene. The CDR3 consists of 13 residues. CDR3 amino acids: CQQLRPNTGELFF. CDR3 DNA: TGCCAGCAGTTACGGCCGAACACCGGGGAGCTGTTTTTT.

This clonotype was observed many times. The CDR3 spells CASSLALVGGKTDTQYF. DNA for the CDR3: TGTGCCAGCAGCTTAGCGCTGGTCGGGGGGAAGACAGATACGCAGTATTTT. The chain joins TRBV7-2 to TRBJ2-3; 7 bases are shared with TRBD2. Germline V gene sequence: CDR1 SGHTA, CDR2 FQGNSA. The CDR3 length is 17 residues. J was trimmed by 3 bases and V by 0 bases; bases with no gene match: 9.

The chain links TRBV28 to TRBJ1-5, with D uncertain. Germline V gene data show CDR1 as MDHEN and CDR2 as SYDVKM. The CDR3 is made up of 14 amino acids. The V gene lost 4 bases and the J gene lost 1 base, with 8 bases spanning the gap. The CDR3 reads CASSWWESNQPQHF. DNA for the CDR3: TGTGCCAGCAGTTGGTGGGAAAGCAATCAGCCCCAGCATTTT.

By sample fraction, this clonotype is medium-sized (0.01 to 0.1%). V usage is TRBV20-1 and J usage is TRBJ1-5; 8 bases match TRBD1. Per germline, CDR1 DFQATT and CDR2 SNEGSKA (reference sequence). CDR3 length: 13 amino acids. The ends lost 2 bases at V and 9 bases at J; junction bases unmatched: 6. The CDR3 spells CSARRQGLVPQHF. CDR3 DNA: TGCAGTGCTAGAAGACAGGGGTTAGTGCCCCAGCATTTT.

The table lists this clonotype with many counts. The chain is built from TRBV25-1 and TRBJ1-2, with a tentative D call TRBD1 (5 bases). The germline V and J ends were trimmed by 4 bases and 7 bases, with 25 bases remaining between them. CDR1 is MGHDK and CDR2 is SYGVNS in the germline V gene. The CDR3 sequence is 17 residues long. The CDR3 bases are TGTGCCAGCAGTGCTAGAGACCCGACCGCCCTGGGGGGTGGCTACACCTTC. Encoded protein: CASSARDPTALGGGYTF.

This clonotype was detected only a few times. CDR3 loop: CASSLYGTGGGNQPQHF. The CDR3 coding sequence is TGTGCCAGCAGTTTGTATGGGACAGGGGGTGGAAATCAGCCCCAGCATTTT. The J gene is TRBJ1-5, the V gene TRBV28; TRBD1 agrees at 11 bases. The V gene end was trimmed by 3 bases and the J gene end by 4 bases; junction bases not matched to a gene: 8. CDR3 size: 17 residues. Germline-derived CDR1 and CDR2 are MDHEN and SYDVKM.

This clonotype appeared many times. V usage is TRBV6-5 and J usage is TRBJ2-7; 8 bases match TRBD1. Germline loops: CDR1 MNHEY, CDR2 SVGAGI. There are 13 residues in the CDR3. V lost 7 bases to trimming and J lost 3 bases; unmatched junction nucleotides: 5. CDR3 residues: CASTIGQGYEQYF. CDR3 DNA: TGTGCCAGCACCATAGGACAGGGCTACGAGCAGTACTTC.

This clonotype appeared many times. This sequence joins TRBV6-5 and TRBJ2-5; 12 nucleotides match TRBD1. V trimming: 8 bases; J trimming: 5 bases; junction bases outside the gene matches: 6. The CDR3 extends over 14 amino acids. Germline CDR1 and CDR2: MNHEY and SVGAGI. The CDR3 region has the DNA TGTGCCAGCGGGGGACAGGGGGCGGGGGAGACCCAGTACTTC. Protein: CASGGQGAGETQYF.

About this clonotype itself: Here the CDR3 omits its conserved ending phenylalanine or tryptophan, so a read error is the likely source. No DNA is shown, since the ends of the CDR3 on it are uncertain; the CDR3 is the one TCRdb lists. This chain links TRBV11-2 with TRBJ1-6. Germline-derived CDR1 and CDR2 are SGHAT and FQNNGV. The CDR3 has 8 amino acids, counting both end residues. This CDR3 reads CASSLDPR.

This chain joins TRBV7-9 and TRBJ1-4; 10 bases agree with TRBD1. Germline CDR1 and CDR2: SEHNR and FQNEAQ (reference sequence). The CDR3 sequence is 15 residues long. After removal of 3 bases from V and 10 bases from J, the junction contained 8 bases not matched to a gene. CDR3 DNA sequence: TGTGCCAGCAGCTTCATGACAGGGGGCAAGGGAAAACTGTTTTTT. Translation gives CASSFMTGGKGKLFF.